The next 5 T cell receptor beta chains were all read from a single sample in a study of technical replicates of blood from several donors. Clones were sequenced by immunoSEQ multiplex PCR, and TCRdb holds only the in-frame ones, with some missing. This sample has 72,000 or so clones, with about 94% found just once. Material for sequencing was T cells isolated from PBMCs. All receptors come from a human donor in good health.

J is TRBJ1-1 and V is TRBV28; D remains ambiguous. The CDR3 is 15 amino acids. Germline loops: CDR1 MDHEN, CDR2 SYDVKM. Trimming pared 10 bases from V and 0 bases from J, leaving 18 bases between. The CDR3 spells CAITPERAMNTEAFF. The CDR3 nucleotides are TGTGCCATTACACCCGAGCGGGCTATGAACACTGAAGCTTTCTTT.

The genes are TRBV19 and TRBJ2-3, with 8 nucleotides matching TRBD2. V lost 1 base to trimming and J lost 1 base; unmatched junction nucleotides: 1. Germline assignment: CDR1 LNHDA and CDR2 SQIVND (reference sequence). The CDR3 spans 15 residues. CDR3 loop: CASSIAAGGTDTQYF. The CDR3, as DNA: TGTGCCAGTAGTATAGCAGCGGGAGGCACAGATACGCAGTATTTT.

This clone occurred once. This chain links TRBV11-3 with TRBJ2-7; 8 bases are shared with TRBD2. J gave up 3 bases and V 1 base, and 2 bases lay outside the gene matches. The CDR3 is made up of 14 amino acids. Germline loops: CDR1 SGHNT, CDR2 YENEEA. The CDR3 protein is CASSLAGGSYEQYF. The CDR3 region has the DNA TGTGCCAGCAGCTTAGCGGGGGGGAGCTACGAGCAGTACTTC.

This chain joins TRBV27 and TRBJ2-7; 8 bases are shared with TRBD1. After removal of 3 bases from V and 5 bases from J, the junction contained 3 bases not matched to a gene. This CDR3 spans 13 amino acids. Germline values: CDR1 MNHEY, CDR2 SMNVEV (reference sequence). CDR3 in amino acids: CASSFDRGNEQYF. Written as DNA, the CDR3 is TGTGCCAGCAGTTTCGACAGGGGAAACGAGCAGTACTTC.

The rearrangement uses TRBV5-1 and TRBJ2-7; 8 bases fit TRBD1. Germline values: CDR1 SGHRS, CDR2 YFSETQ. Trimming removed 2 bases from V and 5 bases from J; junction bases left unmatched: 6. The CDR3 runs 14 residues. Written as DNA, the CDR3 is TGCGCCAGCAGCTTCGAGACAGGGGTAGACGAGCAGTACTTC. It specifies CASSFETGVDEQYF. Together with reference TRBV5-1 and TRBJ2-7, the CDR3 gives the full variable domain: KAGVTQTPRYLIKTRGQQVTLSCSPISGHRSVSWYQQTPGQGLQFLFEYFSETQRNKGNFPGRFSGRQFSNSRSEMNVSTLELGDSALYLCASSFETGVDEQYFGPGTRLTVT.